Listed below are T cell receptor beta chains from one sample, sequenced in a study of regulatory T cells in long-lasting Graves disease. TCRdb reprocessed the multiplex PCR reads via MiXCR and lists one record per CDR3 protein. Of 550,000 to 600,000 distinct CDR3 sequences listed, about 16% are singletons. The same data also contributed to another study, on T cells in Graves' hyperthyroidism and ophthalmopathy.

Specimen: peripheral blood mononuclear cells (PBMCs), collected at new diagnosis, from a patient treated with antithyroid drugs. These receptors were obtained from a young man with Graves disease. CDR3s include the opening cysteine and the closing phenylalanine or tryptophan. A D gene is named only where the DNA matches it firmly. For some rows the clone size is stated as once, few or many, or as a class when expanded; others skip it.

clone_size j_call d_call v_call cdr3_aa cdr3_nt
few TRBJ2-1 NA TRBV7-7 CASSASEGWRNNEQFF TGTGCTAGCAGCGCCAGCGAAGGGTGGCGGAACAATGAGCAGTTCTTC
few TRBJ2-5 TRBD2 TRBV2 CASSEAQLAGAKSHF TGTGCCAGCAGTGAAGCCCAACTAGCGGGAGCCAAGTCCCACTTC
NA TRBJ2-7 NA TRBV3-1 CASSPLNPMAVRPYEQYF TGTGCCAGCAGCCCGTTAAACCCTATGGCGGTTCGACCTTACGAGCAGTACTTC
many TRBJ1-2 NA TRBV6-1 CASSLVFLGVDYGYTF TGTGCCAGCAGCCTCGTTTTTTTAGGGGTCGACTATGGCTACACCTTC
many TRBJ2-3 TRBD1 TRBV6-9 CASSYSLDRASTDTQYF TGTGCCAGCAGTTACTCACTGGACAGGGCCAGCACAGATACGCAGTATTTT
many TRBJ1-2 TRBD1 TRBV27 CASSLTQTGRYTF TGTGCCAGCAGTTTAACCCAGACAGGGCGCTACACCTTC
NA TRBJ1-1 NA TRBV4-1 CASSRNMNTEAFF TGCGCCAGCAGCCGCAACATGAACACTGAAGCTTTCTTT
NA TRBJ2-1 TRBD2 TRBV20-1 CSARTLAGGRGYEQFF TGCAGTGCTAGAACATTAGCGGGAGGCCGGGGGTATGAGCAGTTCTTC
many TRBJ2-3 TRBD2 TRBV20-1 CSARNPIGLAGITDTQYF TGCAGTGCTAGAAACCCCATTGGGCTAGCGGGGATCACAGATACGCAGTATTTT
few TRBJ1-2 NA TRBV10-3 CASSYPDPGAENYGYTF TGTGCCAGCAGTTACCCAGACCCAGGGGCTGAGAACTATGGCTACACCTTC
many TRBJ1-1 NA TRBV11-2 CASSIREINTEAFF TGTGCCAGCAGCATCCGGGAGATCAACACTGAAGCTTTCTTT
many TRBJ2-1 TRBD2 TRBV5-1 CASSLVAGASYNEQFF TGCGCCAGCAGCTTGGTGGCGGGAGCCTCCTACAATGAGCAGTTCTTC
many TRBJ2-5 TRBD2 TRBV7-9 CASSFRASGTETQYF TGTGCCAGCAGCTTTCGGGCTAGCGGGACGGAGACCCAGTACTTC
few TRBJ1-1 NA TRBV9 CASSVAAGVNTEAFF TGTGCCAGCAGCGTAGCTGCAGGGGTGAACACTGAAGCTTTCTTT
few TRBJ2-3 TRBD2 TRBV30 CAWNPETSGSTDTQYF TGTGCCTGGAATCCGGAGACTAGCGGGAGCACAGATACGCAGTATTTT
NA TRBJ1-1 NA TRBV5-1 CASSLAFGGNTEAFF TGCGCCAGCAGCTTGGCCTTTGGGGGGAACACTGAAGCTTTCTTT
many TRBJ2-1 NA TRBV28 CASTFGVNEQFF TGTGCCAGCACTTTCGGGGTTAATGAGCAGTTCTTC
few TRBJ2-2 TRBD2 TRBV20-1 CSASPTSGRFGELFF TGCAGTGCTTCCCCGACTAGCGGGAGGTTCGGGGAGCTGTTTTTT
few TRBJ1-6 TRBD1 TRBV12-3/TRBV12-4 CASSLAGQGRNSPLHF TGTGCCAGCAGTTTAGCGGGACAGGGGAGGAATTCACCCCTCCACTTT
many TRBJ2-7 NA TRBV28 CASSLSPSAPYEQYF TGTGCCAGCAGTTTATCCCCTAGCGCACCCTACGAGCAGTACTTC
NA TRBJ1-1 NA TRBV28 CASSSQLEAFF TGTGCCAGCAGCTCACAGCTTGAAGCTTTCTTT